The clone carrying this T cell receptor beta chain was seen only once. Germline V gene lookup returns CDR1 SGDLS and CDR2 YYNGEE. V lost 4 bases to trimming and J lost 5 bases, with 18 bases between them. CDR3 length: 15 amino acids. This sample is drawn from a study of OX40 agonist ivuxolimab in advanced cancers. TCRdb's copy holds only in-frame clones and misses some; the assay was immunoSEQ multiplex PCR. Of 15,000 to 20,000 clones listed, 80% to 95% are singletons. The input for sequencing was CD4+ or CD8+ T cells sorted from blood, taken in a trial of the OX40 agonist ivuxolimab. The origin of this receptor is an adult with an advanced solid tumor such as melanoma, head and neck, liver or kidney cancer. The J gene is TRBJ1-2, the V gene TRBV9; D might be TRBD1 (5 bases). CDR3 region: CASSTGGTADYGYTF. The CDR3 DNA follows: TGTGCCAGCAGCACCGGAGGGACGGCCGATTATGGCTACACCTTC.